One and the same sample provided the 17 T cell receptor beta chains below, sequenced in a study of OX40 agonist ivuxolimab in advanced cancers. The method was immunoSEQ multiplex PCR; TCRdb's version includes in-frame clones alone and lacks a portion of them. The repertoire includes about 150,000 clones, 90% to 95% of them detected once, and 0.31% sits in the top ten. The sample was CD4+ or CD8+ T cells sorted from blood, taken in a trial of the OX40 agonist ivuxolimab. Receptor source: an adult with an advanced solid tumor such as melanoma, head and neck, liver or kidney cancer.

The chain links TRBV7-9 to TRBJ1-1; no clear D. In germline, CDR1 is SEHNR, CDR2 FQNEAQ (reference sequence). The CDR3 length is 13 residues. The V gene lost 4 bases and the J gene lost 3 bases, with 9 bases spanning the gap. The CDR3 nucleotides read TGTGCCAGCAGCTCGGCGGTCTACACTGAAGCTTTCTTT. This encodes CASSSAVYTEAFF.

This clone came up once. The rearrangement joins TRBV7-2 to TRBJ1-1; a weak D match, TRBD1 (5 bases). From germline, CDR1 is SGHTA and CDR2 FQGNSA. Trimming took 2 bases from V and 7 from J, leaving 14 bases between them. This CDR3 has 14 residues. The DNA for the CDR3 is TGTGCCAGCAGCTTATTCATGGAGGGGAGTGAAGCTTTCTTT. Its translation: CASSLFMEGSEAFF.

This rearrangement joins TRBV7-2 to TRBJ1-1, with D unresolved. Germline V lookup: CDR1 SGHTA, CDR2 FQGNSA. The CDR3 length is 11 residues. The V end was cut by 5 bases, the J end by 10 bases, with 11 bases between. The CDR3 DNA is TGTGCCAGCAGCCCGCAGGCTGGAGCTTTCTTT. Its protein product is CASSPQAGAFF.

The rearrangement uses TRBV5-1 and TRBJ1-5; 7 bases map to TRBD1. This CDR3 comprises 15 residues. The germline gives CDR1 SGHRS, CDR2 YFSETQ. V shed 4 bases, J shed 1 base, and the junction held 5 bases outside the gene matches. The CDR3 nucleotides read TGCGCCAGCAGCAGCCAGGGGGGCAGCAATCAGCCCCAGCATTTT. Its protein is CASSSQGGSNQPQHF. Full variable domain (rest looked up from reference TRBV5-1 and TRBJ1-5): KAGVTQTPRYLIKTRGQQVTLSCSPISGHRSVSWYQQTPGQGLQFLFEYFSETQRNKGNFPGRFSGRQFSNSRSEMNVSTLELGDSALYLCASSSQGGSNQPQHFGDGTRLSIL.

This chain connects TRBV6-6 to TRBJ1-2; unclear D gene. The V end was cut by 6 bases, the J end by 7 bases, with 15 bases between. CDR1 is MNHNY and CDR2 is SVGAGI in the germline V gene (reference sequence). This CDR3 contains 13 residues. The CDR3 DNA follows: TGTGCCAGCAGCCAGACCGGTTTCGGTGGCTACACCTTC. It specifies CASSQTGFGGYTF.

Here the CDR3 DNA reads TGTGCCAGCAGTCCACTAGGGACAGGGTTGTATGGCTACACCTTC. It specifies CASSPLGTGLYGYTF. The rearrangement links TRBV2 to TRBJ1-2; 9 bases align to TRBD1. Trimming removed 5 bases from V and 5 bases from J; junction bases left unmatched: 9. The length of the CDR3 is 15 residues. Germline-derived CDR1 and CDR2 are SNHLY and FYNNEI.

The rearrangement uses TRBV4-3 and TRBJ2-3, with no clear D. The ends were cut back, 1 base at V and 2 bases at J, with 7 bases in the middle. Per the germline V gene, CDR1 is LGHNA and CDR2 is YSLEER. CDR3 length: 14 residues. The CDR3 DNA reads TGCGCCAGCAGCCAAGGGGGATTCACAGATACGCAGTATTTT. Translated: CASSQGGFTDTQYF.

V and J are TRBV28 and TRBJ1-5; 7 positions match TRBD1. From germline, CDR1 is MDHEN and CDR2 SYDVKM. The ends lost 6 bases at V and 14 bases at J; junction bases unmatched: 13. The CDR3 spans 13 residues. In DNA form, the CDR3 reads TGTGCCAGCAGGCTAAGGCTACAGGGGTTGGAGCATTTT. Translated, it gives CASRLRLQGLEHF.

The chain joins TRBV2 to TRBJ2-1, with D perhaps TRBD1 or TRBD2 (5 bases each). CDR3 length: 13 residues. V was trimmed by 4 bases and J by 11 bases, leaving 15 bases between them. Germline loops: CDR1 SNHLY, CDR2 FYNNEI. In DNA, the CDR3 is TGTGCCAGCAGTGCAGTGAGCCGGGACCAGCAGTTCTTC. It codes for CASSAVSRDQQFF.

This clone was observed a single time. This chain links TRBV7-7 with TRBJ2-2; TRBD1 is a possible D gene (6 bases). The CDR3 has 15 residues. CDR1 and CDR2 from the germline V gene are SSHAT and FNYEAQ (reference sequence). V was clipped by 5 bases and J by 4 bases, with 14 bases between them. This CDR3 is CASSPTTGSTGELFF. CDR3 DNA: TGTGCCAGCAGCCCGACAACAGGGAGCACCGGGGAGCTGTTTTTT.

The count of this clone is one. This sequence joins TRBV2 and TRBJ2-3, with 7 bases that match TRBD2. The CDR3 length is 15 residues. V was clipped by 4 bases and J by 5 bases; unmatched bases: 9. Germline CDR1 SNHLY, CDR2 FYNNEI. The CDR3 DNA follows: TGTGCCAGCAGTGGGAGCGGGGCCCAGGGAGATACGCAGTATTTT. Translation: CASSGSGAQGDTQYF.

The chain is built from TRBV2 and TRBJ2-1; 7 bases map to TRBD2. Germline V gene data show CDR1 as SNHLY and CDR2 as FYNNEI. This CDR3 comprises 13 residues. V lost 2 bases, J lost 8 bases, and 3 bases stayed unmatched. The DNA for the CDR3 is TGTGCCAGCAGTGAAAGGGAGGGCCATGAGCAGTTCTTC. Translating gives CASSEREGHEQFF. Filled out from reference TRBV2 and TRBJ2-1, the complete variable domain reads EPEVTQTPSHQVTQMGQEVILRCVPISNHLYFYWYRQILGQKVEFLVSFYNNEISEKSEIFDDQFSVERPDGSNFTLKIRSTKLEDSAMYFCASSEREGHEQFFGPGTRLTVL.

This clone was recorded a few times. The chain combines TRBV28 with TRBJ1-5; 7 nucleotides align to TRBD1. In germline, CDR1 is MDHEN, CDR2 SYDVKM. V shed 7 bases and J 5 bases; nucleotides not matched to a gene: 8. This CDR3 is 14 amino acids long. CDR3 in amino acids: CASTLDRADQPQHF. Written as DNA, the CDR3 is TGTGCCAGCACCTTAGACAGGGCTGATCAGCCCCAGCATTTT.

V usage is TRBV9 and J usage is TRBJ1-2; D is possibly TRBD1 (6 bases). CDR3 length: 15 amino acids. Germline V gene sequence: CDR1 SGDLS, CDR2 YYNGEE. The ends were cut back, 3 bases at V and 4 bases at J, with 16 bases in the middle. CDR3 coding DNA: TGTGCCAGCAGCGCCCTAGGGGGGTTGGGCTATGGCTACACCTTC. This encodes CASSALGGLGYGYTF.

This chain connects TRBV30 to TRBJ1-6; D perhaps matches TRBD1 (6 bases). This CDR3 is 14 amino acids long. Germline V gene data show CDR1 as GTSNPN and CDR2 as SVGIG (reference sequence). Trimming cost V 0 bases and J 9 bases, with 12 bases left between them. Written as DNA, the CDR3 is TGTGCCTGGAGTGTAGGGCAGGGGACTTCACCCCTCCACTTT. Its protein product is CAWSVGQGTSPLHF.

In DNA, the CDR3 is TGTGCCGGCGGAGGCGACCAGCCCCAGCATTTT. Translating it yields CAGGGDQPQHF. The rearrangement joins TRBV7-9 to TRBJ1-5; D gene uncertain. The V end was cut by 11 bases, the J end by 7 bases, with 12 bases between. Germline values: CDR1 SEHNR, CDR2 FQNEAQ (reference sequence). The CDR3 covers 11 residues. Filled out from reference TRBV7-9 and TRBJ1-5, the complete variable domain reads DTGVSQNPRHKITKRGQNVTFRCDPISEHNRLYWYRQTLGQGPEFLTYFQNEAQLEKSRLLSDRFSAERPKGSFSTLEIQRTEQGDSAMYLCAGGGDQPQHFGDGTRLSIL.

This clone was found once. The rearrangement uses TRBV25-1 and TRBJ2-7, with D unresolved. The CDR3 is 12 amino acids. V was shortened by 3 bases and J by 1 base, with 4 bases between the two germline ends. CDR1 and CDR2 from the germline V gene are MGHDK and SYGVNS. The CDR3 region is CASSEGSYEQYF. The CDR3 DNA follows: TGTGCCAGCAGTGAGGGTTCCTACGAGCAGTACTTC.